Shown below are 11 T cell receptor beta chains from a single sample sequenced in a study of T-cell memory formation after mild COVID-19. TCRdb re-derived calls from the 5' RACE reads in MiXCR, one entry per CDR3 protein. The repertoire holds a few hundred thousand distinct CDR3 sequences, with 7% to 10% as singletons. The sample was PBMCs or a T cell subset sorted from them (not recorded which). The receptors were sampled from a man between 18 and 35 years old who had mild COVID-19 (a few samples of this study predate the infection). Cell type and time point are not known.

This chain joins TRBV5-5 and TRBJ2-1, with no clear D. V was clipped by 3 bases and J by 8 bases, with 9 bases between them. CDR3 size: 12 residues. The germline gives CDR1 SGHKS, CDR2 YYEKEE (reference sequence). The CDR3 loop is CASSSGRHEQFF. CDR3 sequence (DNA): TGTGCCAGCAGCTCAGGCCGTCATGAGCAGTTCTTC. The whole variable domain, filled in from reference TRBV5-5 and TRBJ2-1, reads DAGVTQSPTHLIKTRGQQVTLRCSPISGHKSVSWYQQVLGQGPQFIFQYYEKEERGRGNFPDRFSARQFPNYSSELNVNALLLGDSALYLCASSSGRHEQFFGPGTRLTVL.

This clonotype was recorded a few times. The V call is TRBV12-3 or TRBV12-4, the J call TRBJ1-6; no clear D. V dropped 3 bases and J dropped 10 bases, with 10 bases sitting between them. The CDR3 spans 13 residues. CDR3 bases: TGTGCCAGCAGTTTCGGGCAAGGATCACCCCTCCACTTT. It encodes CASSFGQGSPLHF.

This clonotype was detected a few times. This CDR3 reads CASSYSRGHGAYEQYF. CDR3 bases: TGTGCCAGCAGTTACTCGAGGGGACACGGGGCCTACGAGCAGTACTTC. This chain links TRBV6-5 with TRBJ2-7; a weak D match, TRBD1 (6 bases). Trimming shortened V by 0 bases and J by 2 bases, and 14 bases separated the two germline ends. The germline V gene encodes CDR1 MNHEY and CDR2 SVGAGI. The CDR3 covers 16 residues.

This clonotype showed up just a few times. This chain uses TRBV19 with TRBJ2-3; perhaps TRBD2 as D (6 bases). The V end lost 7 bases, the J end lost 4 bases, and 15 bases lay between the germline ends. Looked up from germline, CDR1 is LNHDA and CDR2 is SQIVND (reference sequence). There are 14 residues in the CDR3. The CDR3 loop reads CASTDRGGSDTQYF. The CDR3 DNA follows: TGTGCCAGTACCGACCGAGGAGGGTCAGATACGCAGTATTTT.

This clonotype has just a few counts. This chain joins TRBV5-1 and TRBJ1-1; D remains ambiguous. The CDR3 length is 13 residues. Germline CDR1 reads SGHRS; CDR2 reads YFSETQ. The V and J ends lost 0 bases and 8 bases respectively, with 11 bases between them. DNA of the CDR3: TGCGCCAGCAGCTTGGACGGAGGGTGGGAAGCTTTCTTT. Translated: CASSLDGGWEAFF.

The rearrangement joins TRBV11-3 to TRBJ2-3; TRBD1 agrees at 7 bases. The CDR3 extends over 15 amino acids. CDR1 is SGHNT and CDR2 is YENEEA in the germline V gene. V lost 5 bases and J lost 1; bases outside the gene matches: 6. CDR3 in amino acids: CASSPLGQGTDTQYF. The CDR3 DNA reads TGTGCCAGCAGCCCTCTCGGACAGGGCACAGATACGCAGTATTTT.

The chain combines TRBV6-1 with TRBJ2-7; 8 positions match TRBD1. Germline CDR1 MNHNS, CDR2 SASEGT. V lost 7 bases to trimming and J lost 2 bases; unmatched junction nucleotides: 13. CDR3 length: 16 residues. The CDR3 region is CASMRRPGQVTYEQYF. The DNA of the CDR3 is TGTGCCAGCATGCGAAGACCGGGACAGGTGACCTACGAGCAGTACTTC.

This clonotype has more than one count but fewer than ten. The chain employs TRBV18 and TRBJ2-3; D gene uncertain. Between the trimmed V and J ends, which lost 8 bases and 6 bases, there was a span of 24 bases. CDR3 length equals 16 residues. The germline CDR1 and CDR2 sequences are KGHSH and LQKENI. CDR3 coding DNA: TGTGCCAGCGCTCACCCCCGTGGCTCCGTCGGGGATACGCAGTATTTT. This codes for CASAHPRGSVGDTQYF.

This clonotype was observed at least ten times. This chain connects TRBV6-5 to TRBJ2-6, with D maybe TRBD1 (5 bases). The germline V gene has CDR1 MNHEY and CDR2 SVGAGI. V lost 5 bases and J 2 bases, leaving 16 bases between the germline ends. The CDR3 contains 17 residues. CDR3 sequence (DNA): TGTGCCAGCAGTGGTGACCTTTTAGGGGCTGGGGCCAACGTCCTGACTTTC. It is translated as CASSGDLLGAGANVLTF.

This clonotype has just a few counts. CDR3 in amino acids: CASSQEPAPAGNTIYF. CDR3 nucleotides: TGCGCCAGCAGCCAAGAGCCGGCCCCAGCCGGAAACACCATATATTTT. This rearrangement joins TRBV4-3 to TRBJ1-3; no clear D gene. CDR3 size: 16 residues. Germline CDR1 reads LGHNA; CDR2 reads YSLEER. V lost 0 bases to trimming and J lost 4 bases, with 13 bases between them.

Only a few counts were recorded for this clonotype. The gene calls are TRBV6-5 and TRBJ1-1; D gene ambiguous. CDR3 size: 13 residues. V gave up 6 bases and J gave up 4 bases, with 12 bases separating them. Per the germline V gene, CDR1 is MNHEY and CDR2 is SVGAGI. Here the CDR3 reads CASRPTRRTEAFF. For the CDR3, the DNA is TGTGCCAGCAGACCCACCCGGCGCACTGAAGCTTTCTTT.